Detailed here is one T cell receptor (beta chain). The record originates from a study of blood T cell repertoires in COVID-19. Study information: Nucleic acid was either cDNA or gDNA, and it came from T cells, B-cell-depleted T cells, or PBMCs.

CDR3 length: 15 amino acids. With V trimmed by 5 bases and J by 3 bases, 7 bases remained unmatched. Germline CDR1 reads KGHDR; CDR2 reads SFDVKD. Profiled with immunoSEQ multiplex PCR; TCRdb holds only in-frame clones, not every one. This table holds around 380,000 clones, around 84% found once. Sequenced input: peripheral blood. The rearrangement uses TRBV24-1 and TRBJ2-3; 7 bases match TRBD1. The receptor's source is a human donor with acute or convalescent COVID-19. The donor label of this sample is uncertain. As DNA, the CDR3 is TGTGCCACCAGTGGAGGTCAGGGGGTGACAGATACGCAGTATTTT. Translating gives CATSGGQGVTDTQYF.